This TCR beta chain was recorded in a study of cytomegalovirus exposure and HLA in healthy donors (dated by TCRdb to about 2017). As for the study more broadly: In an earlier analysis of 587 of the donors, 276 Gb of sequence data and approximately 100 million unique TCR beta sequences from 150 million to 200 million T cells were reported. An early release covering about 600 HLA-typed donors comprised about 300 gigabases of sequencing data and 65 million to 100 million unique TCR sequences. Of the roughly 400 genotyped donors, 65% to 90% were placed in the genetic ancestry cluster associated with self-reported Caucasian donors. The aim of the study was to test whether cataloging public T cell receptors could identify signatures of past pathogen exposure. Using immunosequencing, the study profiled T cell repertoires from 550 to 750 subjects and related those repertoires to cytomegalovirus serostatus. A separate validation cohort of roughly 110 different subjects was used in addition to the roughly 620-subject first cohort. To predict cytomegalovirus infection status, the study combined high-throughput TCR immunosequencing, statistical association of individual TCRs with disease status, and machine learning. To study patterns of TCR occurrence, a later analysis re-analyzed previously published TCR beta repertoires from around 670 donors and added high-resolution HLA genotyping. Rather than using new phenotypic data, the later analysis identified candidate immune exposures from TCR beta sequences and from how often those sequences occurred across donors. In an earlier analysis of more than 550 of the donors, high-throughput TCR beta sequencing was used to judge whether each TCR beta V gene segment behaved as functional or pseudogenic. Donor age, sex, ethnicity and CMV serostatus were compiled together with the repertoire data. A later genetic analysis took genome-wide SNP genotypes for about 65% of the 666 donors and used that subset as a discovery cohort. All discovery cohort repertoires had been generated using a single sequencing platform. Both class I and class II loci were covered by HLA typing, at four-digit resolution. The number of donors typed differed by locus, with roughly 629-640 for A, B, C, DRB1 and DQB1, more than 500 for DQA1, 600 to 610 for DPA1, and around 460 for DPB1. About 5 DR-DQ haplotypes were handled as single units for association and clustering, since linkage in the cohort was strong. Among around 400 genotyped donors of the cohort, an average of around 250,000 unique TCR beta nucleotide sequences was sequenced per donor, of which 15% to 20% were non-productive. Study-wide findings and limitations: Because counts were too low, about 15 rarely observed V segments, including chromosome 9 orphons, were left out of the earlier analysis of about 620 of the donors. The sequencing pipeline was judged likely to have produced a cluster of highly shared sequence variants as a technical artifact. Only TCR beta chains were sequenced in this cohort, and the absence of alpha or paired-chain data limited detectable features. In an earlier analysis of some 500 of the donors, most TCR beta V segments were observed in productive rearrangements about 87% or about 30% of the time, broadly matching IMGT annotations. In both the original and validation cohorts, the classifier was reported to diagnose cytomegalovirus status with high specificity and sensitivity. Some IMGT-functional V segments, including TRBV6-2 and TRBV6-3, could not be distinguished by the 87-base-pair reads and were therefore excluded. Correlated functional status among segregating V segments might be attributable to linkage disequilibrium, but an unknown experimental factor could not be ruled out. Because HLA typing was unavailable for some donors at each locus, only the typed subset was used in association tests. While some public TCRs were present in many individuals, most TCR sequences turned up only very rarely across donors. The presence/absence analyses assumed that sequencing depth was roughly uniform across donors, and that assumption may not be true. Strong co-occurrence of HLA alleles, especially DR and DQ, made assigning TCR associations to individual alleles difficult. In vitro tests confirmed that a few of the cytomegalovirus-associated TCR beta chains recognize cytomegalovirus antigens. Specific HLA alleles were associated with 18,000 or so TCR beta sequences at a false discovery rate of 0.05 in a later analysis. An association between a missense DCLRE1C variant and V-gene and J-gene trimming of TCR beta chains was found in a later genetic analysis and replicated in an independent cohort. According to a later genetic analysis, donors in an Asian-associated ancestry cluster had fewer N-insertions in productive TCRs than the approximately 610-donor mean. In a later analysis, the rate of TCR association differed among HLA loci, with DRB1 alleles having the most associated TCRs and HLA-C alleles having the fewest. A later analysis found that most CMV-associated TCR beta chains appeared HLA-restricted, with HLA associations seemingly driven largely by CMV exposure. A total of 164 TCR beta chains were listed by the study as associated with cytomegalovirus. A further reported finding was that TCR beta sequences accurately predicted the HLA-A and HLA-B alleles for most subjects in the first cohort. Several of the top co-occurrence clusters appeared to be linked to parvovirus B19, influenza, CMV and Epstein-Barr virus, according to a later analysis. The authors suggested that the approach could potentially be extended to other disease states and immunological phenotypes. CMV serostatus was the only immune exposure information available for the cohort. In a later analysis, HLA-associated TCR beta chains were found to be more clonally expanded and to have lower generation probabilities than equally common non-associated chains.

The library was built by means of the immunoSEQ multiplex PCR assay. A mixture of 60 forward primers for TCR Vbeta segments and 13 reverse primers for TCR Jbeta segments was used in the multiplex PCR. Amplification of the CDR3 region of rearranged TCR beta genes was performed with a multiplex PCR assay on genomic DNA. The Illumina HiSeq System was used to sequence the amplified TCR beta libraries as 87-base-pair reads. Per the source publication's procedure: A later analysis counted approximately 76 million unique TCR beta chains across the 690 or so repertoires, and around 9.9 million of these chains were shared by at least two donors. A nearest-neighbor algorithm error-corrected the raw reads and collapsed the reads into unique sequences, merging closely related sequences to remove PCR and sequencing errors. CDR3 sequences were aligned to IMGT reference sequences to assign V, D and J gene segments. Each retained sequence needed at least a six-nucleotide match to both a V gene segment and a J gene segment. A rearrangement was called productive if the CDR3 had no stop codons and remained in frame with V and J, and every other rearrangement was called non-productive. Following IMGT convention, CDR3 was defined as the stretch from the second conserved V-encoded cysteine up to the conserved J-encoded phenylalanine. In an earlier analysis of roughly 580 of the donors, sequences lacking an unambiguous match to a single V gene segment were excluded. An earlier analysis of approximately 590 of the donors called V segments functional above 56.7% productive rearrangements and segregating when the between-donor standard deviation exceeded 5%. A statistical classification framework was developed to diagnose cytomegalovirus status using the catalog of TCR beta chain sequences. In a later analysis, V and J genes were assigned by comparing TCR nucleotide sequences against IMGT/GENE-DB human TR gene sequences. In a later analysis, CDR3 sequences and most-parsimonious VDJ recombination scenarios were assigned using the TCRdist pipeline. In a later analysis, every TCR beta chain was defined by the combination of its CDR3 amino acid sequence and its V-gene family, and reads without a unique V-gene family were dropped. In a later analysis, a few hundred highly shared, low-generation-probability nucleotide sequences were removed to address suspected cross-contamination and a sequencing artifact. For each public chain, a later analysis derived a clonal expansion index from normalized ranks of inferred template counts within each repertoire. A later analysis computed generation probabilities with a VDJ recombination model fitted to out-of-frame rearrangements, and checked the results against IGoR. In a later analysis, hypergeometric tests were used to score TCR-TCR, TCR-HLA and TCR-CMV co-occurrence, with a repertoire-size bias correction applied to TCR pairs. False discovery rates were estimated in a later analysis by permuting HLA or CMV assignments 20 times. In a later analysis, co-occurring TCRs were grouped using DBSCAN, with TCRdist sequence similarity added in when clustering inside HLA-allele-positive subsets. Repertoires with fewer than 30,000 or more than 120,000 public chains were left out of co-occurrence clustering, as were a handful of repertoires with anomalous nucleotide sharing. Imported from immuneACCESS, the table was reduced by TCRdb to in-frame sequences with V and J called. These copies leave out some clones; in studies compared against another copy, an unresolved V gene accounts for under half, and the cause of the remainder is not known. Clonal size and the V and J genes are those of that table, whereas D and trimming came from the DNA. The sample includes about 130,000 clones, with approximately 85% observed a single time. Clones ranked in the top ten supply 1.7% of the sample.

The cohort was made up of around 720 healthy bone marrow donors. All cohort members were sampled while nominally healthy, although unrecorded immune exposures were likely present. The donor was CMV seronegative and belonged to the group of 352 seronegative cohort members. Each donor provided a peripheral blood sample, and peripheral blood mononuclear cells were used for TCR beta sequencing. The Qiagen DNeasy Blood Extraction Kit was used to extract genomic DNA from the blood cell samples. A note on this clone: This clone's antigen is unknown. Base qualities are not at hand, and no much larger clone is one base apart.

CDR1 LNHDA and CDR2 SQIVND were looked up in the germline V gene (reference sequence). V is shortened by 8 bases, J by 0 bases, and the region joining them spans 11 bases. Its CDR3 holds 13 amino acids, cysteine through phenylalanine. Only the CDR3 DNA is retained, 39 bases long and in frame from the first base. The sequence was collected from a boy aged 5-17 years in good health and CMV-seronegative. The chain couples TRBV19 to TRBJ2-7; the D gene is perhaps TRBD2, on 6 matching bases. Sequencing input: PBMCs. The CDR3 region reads CASLGGTSYEQYF. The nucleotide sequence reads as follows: TGTGCCAGTCTCGGCGGGACCTCCTACGAGCAGTACTTC.